The 22 T cell receptor beta chains below all came from one sample that was sequenced in a study of cytomegalovirus exposure and HLA in healthy donors. PCR primers comprised 60 Vbeta and 13 Jbeta primers. TCRdb keeps only in-frame clones here, not all; method: immunoSEQ multiplex PCR. This repertoire shows around 200,000 clones, around 83% found once; its top ten account for around 1.5%. The sequencing input was PBMCs. The receptors shown here come from a man in his fifties or sixties in good health and CMV-seronegative.

This clone turned up a few times. This chain joins TRBV6-6 and TRBJ2-7, with 10 nucleotides matching TRBD2. This CDR3 has 15 residues. The V gene end was trimmed by 7 bases and the J gene end by 0 bases; junction bases not matched to a gene: 6. Germline CDR1 and CDR2: MNHNY and SVGAGI (reference sequence). The CDR3 DNA reads as TGTGCCAGCACCCCTAGCGGGAGAGGCTCCTACGAGCAGTACTTC. Encoded protein: CASTPSGRGSYEQYF.

The chain uses TRBV7-2 and TRBJ1-5; a weak D match, TRBD1 (6 bases). Germline V gene data show CDR1 as SGHTA and CDR2 as FQGNSA. The CDR3 spans 15 residues. V was trimmed by 5 bases and J by 7 bases, leaving 18 bases between them. The DNA for the CDR3 is TGTGCCAGCAGCCTATCACAGGGCCCCTTGCAGCCCCAGCATTTT. Protein sequence: CASSLSQGPLQPQHF.

The rearrangement links TRBV7-2 to TRBJ2-7; 7 bases line up with TRBD1. J was trimmed by 5 bases and V by 3 bases; bases with no gene match: 7. CDR1 and CDR2 (germline): SGHTA, FQGNSA. The CDR3 is 14 amino acids. The CDR3 sequence: CASSFGTVPHEQYF. For the CDR3, the DNA is TGTGCCAGCAGCTTTGGGACAGTCCCCCACGAGCAGTACTTC.

The chain has TRBV19 and TRBJ1-1; 10 bases align to TRBD1. The CDR3 consists of 13 residues. The J segment lost 7 bases and the V segment lost 4 bases, leaving 3 bases of the junction unmatched. Germline V gene lookup returns CDR1 LNHDA and CDR2 SQIVND (reference sequence). The CDR3 nucleotides read TGTGCCAGTAGTACCGGGACAGGGGATGAAGCTTTCTTT. This encodes CASSTGTGDEAFF.

This clone was seen a handful of times. V and J are TRBV28 and TRBJ1-4; weak D call: TRBD1 (5 bases). V lost 7 bases and J lost 0, with 12 bases in between. The CDR3 runs 15 residues. Germline assignment: CDR1 MDHEN and CDR2 SYDVKM. CDR3 nucleotide sequence: TGTGCCAGCAATCAAAGGGGTCCAACTAATGAAAAACTGTTTTTT. Translated, it gives CASNQRGPTNEKLFF.

The rearrangement joins TRBV11-2 to TRBJ1-1; no firm D call. Trimming pared 1 base from V and 3 bases from J, leaving 6 bases between. Germline-derived CDR1 and CDR2 are SGHAT and FQNNGV. This CDR3 region has 13 residues. The CDR3 nucleotides are TGTGCCAGCAGCTTAGTTTCTTACACTGAAGCTTTCTTT. It translates to CASSLVSYTEAFF.

The chain uses TRBV28 and TRBJ1-5; the D gene is possibly TRBD1 (6 bases). Germline CDR1 MDHEN, CDR2 SYDVKM. Trimming took 3 bases from V and 1 from J, leaving 10 bases between them. This CDR3 contains 15 residues. CDR3 sequence (DNA): TGTGCCAGCAGTTTGGCAGGGGCGAGCAATCAGCCCCAGCATTTT. Its translation is CASSLAGASNQPQHF.

The V gene is TRBV18, the J gene TRBJ2-1; possibly TRBD1 for D (6 bases). CDR3 size: 17 residues. Between the trimmed V and J ends, which lost 2 bases and 2 bases, there was a span of 16 bases. Germline CDR1 KGHSH, CDR2 LQKENI. Here the CDR3 reads CASSPGSGVGTYNEQFF. CDR3 in DNA: TGTGCCAGCTCACCAGGTTCAGGGGTAGGGACCTACAATGAGCAGTTCTTC.

As to this clone: The same CDR3 can be traced to other DNA sequences in this sample. This chain connects TRBV18 to TRBJ2-5, with D tentatively TRBD1 (6 bases). This CDR3 region has 14 residues. V dropped 1 base and J dropped 1 base, with 7 bases sitting between them. In germline, CDR1 is KGHSH, CDR2 LQKENI. CDR3 in amino acids: CASSPRQVQETQYF. As DNA, the CDR3 is TGTGCCAGCTCACCACGACAGGTCCAAGAGACCCAGTACTTC.

Note on this clone: The same CDR3 also results from other DNA sequences found in this sample. The J gene is TRBJ1-1, the V gene TRBV7-3; 10 positions match TRBD1. The CDR3 contains 14 residues. Germline CDR1 and CDR2: SGHTA and FQGTGA. Trimming took 5 bases from V and 6 from J; bases not matched to a gene: 6. The CDR3: CASSLLGQGSEAFF. The CDR3, as DNA: TGTGCCAGCAGCCTGCTGGGACAGGGGTCTGAAGCTTTCTTT.

The table lists this clone with a count of one. V gene TRBV7-8 combines with J gene TRBJ1-6; no reliable D call. The CDR3 sequence is 16 residues long. With 5 bases removed from V and 0 bases from J, the gap between germline ends came to 11 bases. Germline values: CDR1 SGHVS, CDR2 FQNEAQ. CDR3 sequence: CASSRDWSSYNSPLHF. As DNA, the CDR3 is TGTGCCAGCAGCCGTGACTGGAGCTCCTATAATTCACCCCTCCACTTT.

This clone was counted once. The rearrangement joins TRBV7-8 to TRBJ2-3; TRBD2 matches at 9 bases. Per germline, CDR1 SGHVS and CDR2 FQNEAQ. This CDR3 has 16 residues. Trimming removed 6 bases from V and 0 bases from J; junction bases left unmatched: 7. Written as DNA, the CDR3 is TGTGCCAGCAGTCCACCTGCGGGGGGGAGCACAGATACGCAGTATTTT. Translating it yields CASSPPAGGSTDTQYF. Looking up the rest from reference TRBV7-8 and TRBJ2-3 gives the full variable domain: GAGVSQSPRYKVAKRGQDVALRCDPISGHVSLFWYQQALGQGPEFLTYFQNEAQLDKSGLPSDRFFAERPEGSVSTLKIQRTQQEDSAVYLCASSPPAGGSTDTQYFGPGTRLTVL.

This rearrangement joins TRBV30 to TRBJ2-1; 8 bases line up with TRBD2. J gave up 6 bases and V 3 bases, and 19 bases lay outside the gene matches. This CDR3 is 18 amino acids long. The germline CDR1 and CDR2 sequences are GTSNPN and SVGIG (reference sequence). The CDR3 region is CAWRKLSGSARGTNEQFF. In DNA form, the CDR3 reads TGTGCCTGGAGAAAGCTAAGCGGGAGTGCCCGGGGAACCAATGAGCAGTTCTTC.

The V and J genes are TRBV18 and TRBJ1-4, with D possibly TRBD1 on 5 matching bases. The CDR3 is 12 residues long. Deletions cut 1 base from V and 10 bases from J, with 7 bases between. Germline V gene data show CDR1 as KGHSH and CDR2 as LQKENI. CDR3 in DNA: TGTGCCAGCTCACCACGGGGCGGAAAACTGTTTTTT. Translating gives CASSPRGGKLFF. The full variable domain, in which reference TRBV18 and TRBJ1-4 provide the parts outside the CDR3, is NAGVMQNPRHLVRRRGQEARLRCSPMKGHSHVYWYRQLPEEGLKFMVYLQKENIIDESGMPKERFSAEFPKEGPSILRIQQVVRGDSAAYFCASSPRGGKLFFGSGTQLSVL.

This chain links TRBV7-2 with TRBJ2-7; 7 bases map to TRBD2. CDR3 length: 16 amino acids. V lost 2 bases to trimming and J lost 2 bases; unmatched junction nucleotides: 9. From germline, CDR1 is SGHTA and CDR2 FQGNSA. CDR3 sequence: CASSLNRLAATYEQYF. The CDR3 nucleotides are TGTGCCAGCAGCTTAAATCGTCTAGCGGCTACCTACGAGCAGTACTTC.

The chain uses TRBV4-1 and TRBJ2-2, with D perhaps matching TRBD2 (6 bases). Germline V CDR1 and CDR2: MGHRA, YSYEKL. Trimming cost V 2 bases and J 0 bases, with 10 bases left between them. The CDR3 sequence is 16 residues long. This chain's CDR3 is CASSQTGLTNTGELFF. CDR3 bases: TGCGCCAGCAGCCAAACAGGACTAACGAACACCGGGGAGCTGTTTTTT.

This chain connects TRBV5-1 to TRBJ1-5; possibly TRBD1 for D (5 bases). The V gene lost 0 bases and the J gene lost 6 bases, with 13 bases spanning the gap. There are 15 residues in the CDR3. Germline V gene lookup returns CDR1 SGHRS and CDR2 YFSETQ. The DNA of the CDR3 is TGCGCCAGCAGCTTGGATGGGGGGGGAGGTCAGCCCCAGCATTTT. As protein: CASSLDGGGGQPQHF.

This chain links TRBV7-6 with TRBJ2-7; 9 bases match TRBD2. The CDR3 sequence is 16 residues long. V lost 5 bases to trimming and J lost 6 bases; unmatched junction nucleotides: 14. CDR1 is SGHVS, CDR2 FNYEAQ, per germline. CDR3 residues: CASSPPGGGGAGEQYF. For the CDR3, the DNA is TGTGCCAGCAGCCCACCTGGGGGCGGGGGGGCCGGCGAGCAGTACTTC.

This clone was detected a few times. The genes are TRBV7-2 and TRBJ1-4; D is uncertain. Germline V gene sequence: CDR1 SGHTA, CDR2 FQGNSA. V was clipped by 3 bases and J by 7 bases, with 6 bases between them. The length of the CDR3 is 12 residues. This chain's CDR3 is CASSFPGEKLFF. CDR3 DNA: TGTGCCAGCAGCTTCCCGGGTGAAAAACTGTTTTTT.

In this sample, this clone turned up a few times. The rearrangement uses TRBV19 and TRBJ2-7; 11 bases map to TRBD1. The CDR3 extends over 14 amino acids. Per the germline V gene, CDR1 is LNHDA and CDR2 is SQIVND (reference sequence). Trimming cost V 5 bases and J 5 bases; bases outside gene matches: 5. CDR3 amino acids: CASSRGQGGDEQYF. In DNA, the CDR3 is TGTGCCAGTAGTCGGGGACAGGGGGGGGACGAGCAGTACTTC.

The rearrangement links TRBV18 to TRBJ1-5; D remains unclear. Trimming shortened V by 2 bases and J by 2 bases, and 10 bases separated the two germline ends. CDR1 and CDR2 from the germline V gene are KGHSH and LQKENI. CDR3 length: 15 residues. The CDR3 coding sequence is TGTGCCAGCTCACCATCTTATCGCGGCAATCAGCCCCAGCATTTT. Its protein product is CASSPSYRGNQPQHF.

V gene TRBV4-2 combines with J gene TRBJ2-7; the match to TRBD2 covers 11 bases. Trimming at V came to 8 bases and at J to 4 bases, leaving 4 bases not matched to a gene. The CDR3 covers 13 residues. Germline V gene sequence: CDR1 LGHNA, CDR2 YNFKEQ. The chain's CDR3 is CASAASGRYEQYF. The CDR3 DNA is TGTGCCAGCGCAGCTAGCGGGAGGTACGAGCAGTACTTC.